This T cell receptor (beta chain) appears in the sequencing data of a study of identical twins. Study-wide findings and caveats: Cord blood's abundant beta clonotypes had fewer insertions, unlike memory repertoires.

In its sample, this clonotype was seen many times. Its antigen remains unknown. Germline values: CDR1 SGHAT, CDR2 FQNNGV. CDR3 length: 15 amino acids. V lost 5 bases and J lost 7; bases outside the gene matches: 8. TCRdb re-called the 5' RACE reads through MiXCR, storing one row per CDR3 protein. In the table there are some 630,000 distinct CDR3 sequences, roughly 6.6% of which are singletons. Another study also made use of these data, one on yellow fever vaccine responses in identical twins.

This TCR came from a woman between 18 and 30 years old in good health. The sample consisted of PBMCs. The chain uses TRBV11-2 and TRBJ2-1, with 10 bases matching TRBD1. The CDR3: CASSRRDRGWNEQFF. The CDR3 DNA sequence: TGTGCCAGCAGCCGGCGGGACAGGGGTTGGAATGAGCAGTTCTTC.